This TCR beta chain is from a study of blood T cell repertoires in COVID-19. On the study more broadly: The cDNA or gDNA used as material had been derived from T cells, B-cell-depleted T cells, or PBMCs.

In assigning cohorts, the study relied on participant-reported clinical history. Recovered status in Cohort 3 required two negative PCRs, clearance, or symptom resolution. Repertoires were generated with immunoSEQ multiplex PCR, while TCRdb's copy carries only in-frame clones and drops some. The profile shows 250,000 or so clones, roughly 84% of them singletons. The receptor comes from a man between 50 and 59 years old who had recovered from COVID-19. What was sequenced was PBMCs or T cells enriched from blood (not recorded which).

This CDR3 reads CASSQGGTGSLAGRETQYF. The CDR3 nucleotides are TGCGCCAGCAGCCAGGGGGGGACAGGGAGTCTGGCAGGGAGGGAGACCCAGTACTTC. The V and J genes are TRBV4-3 and TRBJ2-5, with 9 bases lining up with TRBD1. Trimming removed 3 bases from V and 5 bases from J; junction bases left unmatched: 19. Germline CDR1 is LGHNA and CDR2 is YSLEER. The CDR3 contains 19 residues.